Sequencing of this T cell receptor (beta chain) was carried out in a study of blood T cell repertoires in COVID-19. Across the study: PBMCs, B-cell-depleted T cells, or T cells provided the cDNA or gDNA that made up the material.

This table comes from immunoSEQ multiplex PCR, and its TCRdb copy is limited to in-frame clones, with some not included. This table has about 50,000 clones, around 86% appearing once. The cohort comprised adults aged about 18 to 90 years residing in 20 to 30 US areas. Grouping used clinical history reported by participants in a survey and questionnaire. The study counted Cohort 3 donors as recovered given two negative PCRs, clearance, or symptom resolution. This clone was seen only a few times. The germline V gene encodes CDR1 MGHRA and CDR2 YSYEKL. The V and J ends lost 4 bases and 1 base respectively, with 13 bases between them. The CDR3 is 15 residues long.

V gene TRBV4-1 combines with J gene TRBJ1-1; D unclear. The receptor's source is a woman in her 50s who had recovered from COVID-19. Sequencing was carried out using PBMCs or T cells enriched from blood (not recorded which). The CDR3 protein is CASSPGPSENTEAFF. The CDR3 DNA reads TGCGCCAGCAGCCCGGGTCCCTCGGAGAACACTGAAGCTTTCTTT.